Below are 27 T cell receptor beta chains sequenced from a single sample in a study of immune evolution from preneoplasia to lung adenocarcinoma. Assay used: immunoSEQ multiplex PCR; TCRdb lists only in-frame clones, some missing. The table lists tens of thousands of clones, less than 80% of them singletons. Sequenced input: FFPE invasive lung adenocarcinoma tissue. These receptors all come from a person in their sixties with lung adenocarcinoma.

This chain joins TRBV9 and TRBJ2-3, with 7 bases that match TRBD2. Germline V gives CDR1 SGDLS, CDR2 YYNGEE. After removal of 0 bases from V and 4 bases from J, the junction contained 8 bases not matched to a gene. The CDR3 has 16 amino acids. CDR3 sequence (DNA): TGTGCCAGCAGCGTAGATGAGGGAGGGATCGCAGATACGCAGTATTTT. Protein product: CASSVDEGGIADTQYF.

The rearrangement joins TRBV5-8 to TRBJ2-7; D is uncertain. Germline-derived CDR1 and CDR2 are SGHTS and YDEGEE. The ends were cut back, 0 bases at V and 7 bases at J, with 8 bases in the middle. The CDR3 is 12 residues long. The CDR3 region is CASSLGIGEQYF. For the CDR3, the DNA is TGTGCCAGCAGCTTGGGGATAGGTGAGCAGTACTTC.

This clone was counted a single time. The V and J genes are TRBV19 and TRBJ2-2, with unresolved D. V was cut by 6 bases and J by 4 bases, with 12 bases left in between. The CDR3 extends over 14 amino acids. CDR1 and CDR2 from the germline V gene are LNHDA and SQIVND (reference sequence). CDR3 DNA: TGTGCCAGTAGGTCAGGACCCAGCACCGGGGAGCTGTTTTTT. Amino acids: CASRSGPSTGELFF.

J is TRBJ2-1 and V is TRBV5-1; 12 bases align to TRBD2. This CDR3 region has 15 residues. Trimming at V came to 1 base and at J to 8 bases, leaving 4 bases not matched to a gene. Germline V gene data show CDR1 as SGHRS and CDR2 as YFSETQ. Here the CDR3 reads CASSLRSSGRDEQFF. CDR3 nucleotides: TGCGCCAGCAGCTTGAGATCTAGCGGGAGGGATGAGCAGTTCTTC.

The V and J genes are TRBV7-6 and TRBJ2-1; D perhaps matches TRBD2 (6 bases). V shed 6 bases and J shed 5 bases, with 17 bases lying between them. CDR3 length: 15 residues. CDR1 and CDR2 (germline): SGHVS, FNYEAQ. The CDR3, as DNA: TGTGCCAGCAGTCTCAGGGAGCGGGCCCACAATGAGCAGTTCTTC. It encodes CASSLRERAHNEQFF. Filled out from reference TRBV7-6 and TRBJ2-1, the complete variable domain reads GAGVSQSPRYKVTKRGQDVALRCDPISGHVSLYWYRQALGQGPEFLTYFNYEAQQDKSGLPNDRFSAERPEGSISTLTIQRTEQRDSAMYRCASSLRERAHNEQFFGPGTRLTVL.

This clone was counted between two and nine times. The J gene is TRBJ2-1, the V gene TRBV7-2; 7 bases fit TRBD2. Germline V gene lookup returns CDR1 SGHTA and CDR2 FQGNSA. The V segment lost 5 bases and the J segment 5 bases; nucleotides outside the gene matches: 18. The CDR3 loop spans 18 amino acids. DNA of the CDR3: TGTGCCAGCAGCCCTGACCTCCTAGCGGTCAGAAGAAACAATGAGCAGTTCTTC. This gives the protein CASSPDLLAVRRNNEQFF.

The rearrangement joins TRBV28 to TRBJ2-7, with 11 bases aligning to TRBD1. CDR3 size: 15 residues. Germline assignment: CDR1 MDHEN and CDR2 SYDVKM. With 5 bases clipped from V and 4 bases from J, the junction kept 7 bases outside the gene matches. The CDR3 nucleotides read TGTGCCAGCAGTCAGTGGGACAGGGGGTATTACGAGCAGTACTTC. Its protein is CASSQWDRGYYEQYF.

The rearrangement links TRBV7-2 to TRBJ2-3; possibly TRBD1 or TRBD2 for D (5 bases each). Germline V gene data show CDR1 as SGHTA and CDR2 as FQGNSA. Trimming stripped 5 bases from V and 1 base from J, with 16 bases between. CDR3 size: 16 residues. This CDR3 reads CASSPSGREGTDTQYF. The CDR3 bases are TGTGCCAGCAGCCCCTCGGGACGGGAAGGCACAGATACGCAGTATTTT.

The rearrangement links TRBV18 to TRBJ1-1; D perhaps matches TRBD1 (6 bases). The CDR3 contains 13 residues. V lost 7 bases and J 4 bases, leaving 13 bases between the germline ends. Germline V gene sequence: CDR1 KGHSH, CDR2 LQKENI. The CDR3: CASYTGQATEAFF. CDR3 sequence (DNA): TGTGCCAGCTATACAGGGCAGGCCACTGAAGCTTTCTTT.

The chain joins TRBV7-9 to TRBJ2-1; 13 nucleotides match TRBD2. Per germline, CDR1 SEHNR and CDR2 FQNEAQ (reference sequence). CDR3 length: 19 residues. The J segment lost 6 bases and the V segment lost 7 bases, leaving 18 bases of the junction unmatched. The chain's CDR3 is CASTIAGTSGDRVINEQFF. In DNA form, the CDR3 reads TGTGCCAGCACTATAGCTGGGACTAGCGGGGATAGAGTCATCAATGAGCAGTTCTTC.

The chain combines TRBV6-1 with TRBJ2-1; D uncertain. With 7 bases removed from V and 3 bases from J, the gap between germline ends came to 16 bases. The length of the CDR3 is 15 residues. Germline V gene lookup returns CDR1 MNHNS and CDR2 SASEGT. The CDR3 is CASTPPERDYNEQFF. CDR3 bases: TGTGCCAGCACCCCCCCGGAAAGGGACTACAATGAGCAGTTCTTC.

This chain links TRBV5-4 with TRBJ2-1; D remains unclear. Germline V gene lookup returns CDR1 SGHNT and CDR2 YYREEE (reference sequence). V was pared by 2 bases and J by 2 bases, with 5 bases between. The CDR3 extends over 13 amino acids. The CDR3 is CASSFLTYNEQFF. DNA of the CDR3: TGTGCCAGCAGCTTTCTTACCTACAATGAGCAGTTCTTC.

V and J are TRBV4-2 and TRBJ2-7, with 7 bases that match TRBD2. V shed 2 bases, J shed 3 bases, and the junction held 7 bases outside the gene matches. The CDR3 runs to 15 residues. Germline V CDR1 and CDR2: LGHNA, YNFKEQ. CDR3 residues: CASSQQLARDYEQYF. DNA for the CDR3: TGTGCCAGCAGCCAACAACTAGCGAGAGACTACGAGCAGTACTTC.

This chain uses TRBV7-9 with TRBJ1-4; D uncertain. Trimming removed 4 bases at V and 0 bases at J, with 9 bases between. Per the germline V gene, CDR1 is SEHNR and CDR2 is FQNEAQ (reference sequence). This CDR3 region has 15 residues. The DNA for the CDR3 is TGTGCCAGCAGCTACAACATTGCAACTAATGAAAAACTGTTTTTT. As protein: CASSYNIATNEKLFF.

The CDR3 loop reads CASSLPRGGNWHYEQYF. The CDR3 DNA follows: TGCGCCAGCAGCTTGCCTCGCGGAGGGAATTGGCATTACGAGCAGTACTTC. This chain connects TRBV5-1 to TRBJ2-7; weak D call: TRBD2 (6 bases). This CDR3 is built from 17 residues. V dropped 1 base and J dropped 4 bases, with 21 bases sitting between them. The germline gives CDR1 SGHRS, CDR2 YFSETQ. The full variable domain, rest sourced from reference TRBV5-1 and TRBJ2-7, is KAGVTQTPRYLIKTRGQQVTLSCSPISGHRSVSWYQQTPGQGLQFLFEYFSETQRNKGNFPGRFSGRQFSNSRSEMNVSTLELGDSALYLCASSLPRGGNWHYEQYFGPGTRLTVT.

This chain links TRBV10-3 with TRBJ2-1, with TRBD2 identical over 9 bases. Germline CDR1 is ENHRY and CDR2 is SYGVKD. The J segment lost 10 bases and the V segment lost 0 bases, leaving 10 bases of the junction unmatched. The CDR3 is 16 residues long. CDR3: CAISESIAGAGREQFF. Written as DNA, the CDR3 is TGTGCCATCAGTGAGTCGATAGCGGGAGCAGGACGGGAGCAGTTCTTC.

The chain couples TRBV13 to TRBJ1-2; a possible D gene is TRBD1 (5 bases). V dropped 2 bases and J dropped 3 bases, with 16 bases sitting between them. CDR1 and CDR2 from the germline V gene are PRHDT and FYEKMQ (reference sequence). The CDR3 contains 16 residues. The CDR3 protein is CASSLKGRAGDYGYTF. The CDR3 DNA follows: TGTGCCAGCAGCTTAAAAGGACGGGCGGGGGACTATGGCTACACCTTC.

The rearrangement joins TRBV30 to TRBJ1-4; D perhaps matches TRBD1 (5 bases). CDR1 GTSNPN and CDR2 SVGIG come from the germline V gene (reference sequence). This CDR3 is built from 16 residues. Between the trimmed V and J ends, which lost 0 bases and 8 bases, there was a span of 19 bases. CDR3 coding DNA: TGTGCCTGGAGTGTGGGATATGGGGGAACCGCAGAAAAACTGTTTTTT. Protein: CAWSVGYGGTAEKLFF.

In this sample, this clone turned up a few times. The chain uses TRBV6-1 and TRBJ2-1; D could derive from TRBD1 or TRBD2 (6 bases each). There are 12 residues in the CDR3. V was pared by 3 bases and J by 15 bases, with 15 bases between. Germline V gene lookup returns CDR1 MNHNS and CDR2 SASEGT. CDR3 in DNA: TGTGCCAGCAGTGATTGGCAGGGGCGGGGGTTCTTC. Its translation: CASSDWQGRGFF.

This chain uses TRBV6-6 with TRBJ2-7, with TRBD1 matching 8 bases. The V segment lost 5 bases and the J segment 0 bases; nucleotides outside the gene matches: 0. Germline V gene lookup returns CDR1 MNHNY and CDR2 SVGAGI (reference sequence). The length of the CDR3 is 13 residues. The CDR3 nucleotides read TGTGCCAGCAGTGACAGGGGCTCCTACGAGCAGTACTTC. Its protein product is CASSDRGSYEQYF.

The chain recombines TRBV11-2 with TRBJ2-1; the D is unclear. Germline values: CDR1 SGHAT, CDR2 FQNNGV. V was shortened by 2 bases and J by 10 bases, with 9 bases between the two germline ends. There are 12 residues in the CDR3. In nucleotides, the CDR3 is TGTGCCAGCAGCTTATCCGGACGGGAGCAGTTCTTC. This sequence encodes CASSLSGREQFF.

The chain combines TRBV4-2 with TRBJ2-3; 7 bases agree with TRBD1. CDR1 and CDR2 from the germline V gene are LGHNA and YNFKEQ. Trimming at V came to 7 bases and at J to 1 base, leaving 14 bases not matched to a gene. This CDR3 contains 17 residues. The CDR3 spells CASNTRYRGRGTDTQYF. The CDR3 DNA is TGTGCCAGCAACACCCGTTACAGGGGAAGGGGCACAGATACGCAGTATTTT.

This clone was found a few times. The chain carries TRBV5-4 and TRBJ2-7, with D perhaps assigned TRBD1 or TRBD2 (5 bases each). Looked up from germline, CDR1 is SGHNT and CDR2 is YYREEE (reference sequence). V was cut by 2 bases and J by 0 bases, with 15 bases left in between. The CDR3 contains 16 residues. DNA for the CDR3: TGTGCCAGCAGCTTAAGTGTGGGGACGGCCTCCTACGAGCAGTACTTC. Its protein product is CASSLSVGTASYEQYF.

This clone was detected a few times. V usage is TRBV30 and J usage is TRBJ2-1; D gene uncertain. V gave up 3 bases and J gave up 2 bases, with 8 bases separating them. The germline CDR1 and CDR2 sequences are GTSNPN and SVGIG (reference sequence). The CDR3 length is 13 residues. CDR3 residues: CAWRSGPYNEQFF. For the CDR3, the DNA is TGTGCCTGGAGGTCGGGCCCCTACAATGAGCAGTTCTTC.

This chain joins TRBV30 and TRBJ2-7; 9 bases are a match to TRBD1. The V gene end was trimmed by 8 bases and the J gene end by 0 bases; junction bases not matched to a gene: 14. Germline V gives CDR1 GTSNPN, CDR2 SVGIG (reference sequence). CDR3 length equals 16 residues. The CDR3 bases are TGTGCCGGTACCGGGACAGGGAATTTCCGCTCCTACGAGCAGTACTTC. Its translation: CAGTGTGNFRSYEQYF.

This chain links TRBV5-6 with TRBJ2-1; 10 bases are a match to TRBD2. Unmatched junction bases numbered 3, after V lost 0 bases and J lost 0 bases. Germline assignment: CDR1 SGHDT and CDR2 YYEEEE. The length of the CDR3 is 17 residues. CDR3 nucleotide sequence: TGTGCCAGCAGCTTGGCTGGACTAGCGGACTCCTACAATGAGCAGTTCTTC. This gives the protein CASSLAGLADSYNEQFF.

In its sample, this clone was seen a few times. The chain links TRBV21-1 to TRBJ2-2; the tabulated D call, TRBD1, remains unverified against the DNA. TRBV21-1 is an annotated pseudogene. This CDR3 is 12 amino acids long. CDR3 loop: CASSRLTGELFF. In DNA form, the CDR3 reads TGTGCCAGCAGCAGGCTCACCGGGGAGCTGTTTTTT.